Below, 26 T cell receptor beta chains from the same sample are listed, as sequenced in a study of CD8+CD57+ T cells in acquired aplastic anemia. The template for TCR beta VDJ and CDR3 sequence profiling was genomic DNA. TCRdb re-called the reads through MiXCR, storing one row per CDR3 protein. The data hold over 200,000 distinct CDR3 sequences, with over 60% observed a single time. Sequenced material: sorted CD4+, CD8+, or CD8+CD57+ T cells (not recorded which) from PBMCs. These receptor sequences come from a human donor in good health.

This clonotype was counted ten times or more. This sequence joins TRBV5-8 and TRBJ1-1; D is unresolved. The CDR3 length is 14 residues. The germline gives CDR1 SGHTS, CDR2 YDEGEE. The V gene lost 6 bases and the J gene lost 1 base, with 13 bases spanning the gap. The CDR3 spells CASTPSGQNTEAFF. CDR3 coding DNA: TGTGCCAGCACCCCGAGCGGTCAGAACACTGAAGCTTTCTTT.

The J gene is TRBJ2-1, the V gene TRBV11-2; D tentatively reads TRBD1 or TRBD2 (5 bases each). The CDR3 consists of 12 residues. Trimming removed 5 bases from V and 10 bases from J, with 12 bases in between. The germline V gene encodes CDR1 SGHAT and CDR2 FQNNGV. The DNA of the CDR3 is TGTGCCAGCAGCGTGGGGGAACTAGAGCAGTTCTTC. This encodes CASSVGELEQFF.

In regard to this clonotype: It is likely a read error, because the conserved phenylalanine at the end of the CDR3 is missing. This chain joins TRBV7-2 and TRBJ2-3, with D perhaps TRBD2 (5 bases). CDR3 size: 15 residues. CDR1 and CDR2 from the germline V gene are SGHTA and FQGNSA. The V gene lost 2 bases and the J gene lost 2 bases, with 11 bases spanning the gap. DNA of the CDR3: TGTGCCAGCAGCTTATGGGTGGGAGCCACAGATACGCAGTATTAT. Translated, it gives CASSLWVGATDTQYY.

This clonotype was detected only once. This sequence joins TRBV7-9 and TRBJ1-1; no reliable D call. The germline CDR1 and CDR2 sequences are SEHNR and FQNEAQ (reference sequence). Trimming took off 7 bases at V and 1 base at J, with 10 bases between the two ends. The CDR3 has 13 residues. The CDR3 here is CASTPTWNTEAFF. CDR3 in DNA: TGTGCCAGCACCCCCACCTGGAACACTGAAGCTTTCTTT.

This clonotype has a count of ten or more. The gene calls are TRBV20-1 and TRBJ1-1; possible D gene TRBD1, 6 bases. The CDR3 loop spans 11 amino acids. Germline CDR1 and CDR2: DFQATT and SNEGSKA (reference sequence). The chain's CDR3 is CRDNRDTEAFF. CDR3 sequence (DNA): TGCAGGGATAACAGGGACACTGAAGCTTTCTTT.

This chain connects TRBV9 to TRBJ1-3; the D gene is possibly TRBD1 (5 bases). Germline CDR1 and CDR2: SGDLS and YYNGEE. With 2 bases removed from V and 0 bases from J, the gap between germline ends came to 9 bases. The CDR3 runs 15 residues. The CDR3 spells CASSVPDSSGNTIYF. The CDR3 nucleotides read TGTGCCAGCAGCGTCCCCGACAGCTCTGGAAACACCATATATTTT.

This clonotype came up a few times. In DNA form, the CDR3 reads TGTGCCAGCAGTCCAGGGGGGGTGTTCTACGAGCAGTACTTC. Protein product: CASSPGGVFYEQYF. The genes are TRBV27 and TRBJ2-7; D tentatively fits TRBD1 or TRBD2 (7 bases each). The CDR3 is 14 residues long. V lost 5 bases to trimming and J lost 3 bases, with 14 bases between them. Per the germline V gene, CDR1 is MNHEY and CDR2 is SMNVEV (reference sequence).

This clonotype came up many times. The CDR3 sequence: CASRKGGSNQPQHF. Written as DNA, the CDR3 is TGTGCCAGCAGGAAGGGGGGTAGCAATCAGCCCCAGCATTTT. V and J are TRBV7-9 and TRBJ1-5; weak D call: TRBD1 (6 bases). The CDR3 has 14 amino acids. Deletions cut 6 bases from V and 0 bases from J, with 9 bases between. Looked up from germline, CDR1 is SEHNR and CDR2 is FQNEAQ (reference sequence).

This chain links TRBV6-5 with TRBJ2-7; 7 bases match TRBD1. V lost 4 bases to trimming and J lost 6 bases; unmatched junction nucleotides: 3. Germline V gene data show CDR1 as MNHEY and CDR2 as SVGAGI. This CDR3 has 12 residues. CDR3: CASSSTGPEQYF. CDR3 bases: TGTGCCAGCAGTTCGACAGGGCCCGAGCAGTACTTC.

This clonotype was seen only a few times. The rearrangement uses TRBV24-1 and TRBJ2-5, with 8 bases aligning to TRBD1. The junction had 7 bases not matched to a gene; V was cut back by 6 bases and J by 5 bases. Germline CDR1 is KGHDR and CDR2 is SFDVKD. The CDR3 consists of 14 residues. The DNA of the CDR3 is TGTGCCACCAGTAATCAGGGGGCTGGGGAGACCCAGTACTTC. Its protein product is CATSNQGAGETQYF.

The chain employs TRBV10-3 and TRBJ1-3; D remains ambiguous. This CDR3 has 15 amino acids. The V and J ends lost 0 bases and 3 bases respectively, with 9 bases between them. Germline V gene lookup returns CDR1 ENHRY and CDR2 SYGVKD. The CDR3 region is CAISESDGVGNTIYF. The CDR3 DNA follows: TGTGCCATCAGTGAGTCGGACGGGGTTGGAAACACCATATATTTT.

This chain joins TRBV7-8 and TRBJ1-1; D gene uncertain. CDR1 and CDR2 from the germline V gene are SGHVS and FQNEAQ. CDR3 length: 13 residues. Between the trimmed V and J ends, which lost 2 bases and 7 bases, there was a span of 11 bases. The CDR3 here is CASSLSQRGEAFF. The CDR3 DNA follows: TGTGCCAGCAGCTTATCCCAGAGAGGTGAAGCTTTCTTT.

This clonotype was seen just once. This rearrangement joins TRBV7-9 to TRBJ1-2; 9 nucleotides align to TRBD1. CDR3 length equals 14 residues. Per the germline V gene, CDR1 is SEHNR and CDR2 is FQNEAQ (reference sequence). J was trimmed by 5 bases and V by 4 bases; bases with no gene match: 5. This CDR3 reads CASSSDRGFYGYTF. The CDR3, as DNA: TGTGCCAGCAGCTCGGACAGGGGTTTTTATGGCTACACCTTC.

This clonotype was counted a few times. The chain joins TRBV7-9 to TRBJ2-1; 9 bases agree with TRBD2. Losses at the gene ends were 2 bases for V and 2 bases for J; bases not matched to a gene: 1. The CDR3 length is 15 residues. The germline V gene has CDR1 SEHNR and CDR2 FQNEAQ (reference sequence). CDR3 DNA sequence: TGTGCCAGCAGCTTACCTAGCGGGACCTACAATGAGCAGTTCTTC. It encodes CASSLPSGTYNEQFF. The complete variable domain, with remaining parts taken from reference TRBV7-9 and TRBJ2-1, reads DTGVSQNPRHKITKRGQNVTFRCDPISEHNRLYWYRQTLGQGPEFLTYFQNEAQLEKSRLLSDRFSAERPKGSFSTLEIQRTEQGDSAMYLCASSLPSGTYNEQFFGPGTRLTVL.

This chain links TRBV5-1 with TRBJ2-7; weak D call: TRBD2 (6 bases). The length of the CDR3 is 14 residues. V lost 2 bases and J lost 2, with 11 bases in between. CDR1 SGHRS and CDR2 YFSETQ come from the germline V gene. This CDR3 is CASSFRDWAYEQYF. CDR3 coding DNA: TGCGCCAGCAGCTTCCGGGACTGGGCCTACGAGCAGTACTTC.

As regards this clonotype: Since no conserved phenylalanine or tryptophan closes the CDR3, a read error is the likely cause. V gene TRBV7-8 combines with J gene TRBJ2-1; 7 bases match TRBD1. CDR3 length: 14 amino acids. The V and J ends lost 5 bases and 6 bases, in that order; junction bases with no gene match: 7. Per the germline V gene, CDR1 is SGHVS and CDR2 is FQNEAQ. CDR3 DNA: TGTGCCAGCAGCCTACAGGGGCTCTGCAATGAGCAGTTCCTC. Translation: CASSLQGLCNEQFL.

In this sample, this clonotype turned up many times. The chain joins TRBV27 to TRBJ1-1; 8 bases align to TRBD1. Germline trimming cut 5 bases from V and 0 bases from J; bases unmatched to any gene: 5. The germline V gene encodes CDR1 MNHEY and CDR2 SMNVEV (reference sequence). CDR3 size: 15 residues. The CDR3 DNA follows: TGTGCCAGCAGTCCGACAGGGGTCCTGAACACTGAAGCTTTCTTT. Encoded protein: CASSPTGVLNTEAFF.

The V and J genes are TRBV2 and TRBJ2-2; TRBD2 might be the D (7 bases). Germline V gives CDR1 SNHLY, CDR2 FYNNEI. The ends were cut back, 4 bases at V and 1 base at J, with 13 bases in the middle. This CDR3 has 16 residues. This CDR3 is CASSAAGAKNTGELFF. DNA of the CDR3: TGTGCCAGCAGTGCGGCGGGGGCCAAGAACACCGGGGAGCTGTTTTTT.

The rearrangement uses TRBV9 and TRBJ2-1; a possible D gene is TRBD1 (5 bases). The CDR3 contains 18 residues. Per the germline V gene, CDR1 is SGDLS and CDR2 is YYNGEE. V was pared by 4 bases and J by 0 bases, with 20 bases between. Here the CDR3 DNA reads TGTGCCAGCAGCCAAGATGTTGGGGCGTTAAGCTCCTACAATGAGCAGTTCTTC. Translated: CASSQDVGALSSYNEQFF.

Details on this clonotype: No conserved phenylalanine or tryptophan ends this CDR3, so it is likely a read error. V is TRBV7-3 and J is TRBJ2-2, with D unclear. Trimming took off 1 base at V and 2 bases at J, with 2 bases between the two ends. This CDR3 has 13 amino acids. CDR1 is SGHTA and CDR2 is FQGTGA in the germline V gene. The CDR3 bases are TGTGCCAGCAGCTTAAGTAACACCGGGGAGCTGTTTTCT. It encodes CASSLSNTGELFS.

V gene TRBV5-1 combines with J gene TRBJ2-7, with TRBD1 matching 8 bases. The CDR3 length is 13 residues. Germline CDR1 reads SGHRS; CDR2 reads YFSETQ. Trimming removed 7 bases from V and 6 bases from J; junction bases left unmatched: 9. CDR3 residues: CASGQTGEAEQYF. DNA for the CDR3: TGCGCCAGCGGTCAGACAGGGGAAGCCGAGCAGTACTTC.

The chain carries TRBV19 and TRBJ1-2; TRBD1 aligns across 7 bases. Germline lookup yields CDR1 LNHDA and CDR2 SQIVND (reference sequence). J was trimmed by 0 bases and V by 3 bases; bases with no gene match: 7. This CDR3 is built from 16 residues. The CDR3 DNA follows: TGTGCCAGTAGTATTGGTCCGACAGGGTCTAACTATGGCTACACCTTC. This codes for CASSIGPTGSNYGYTF.

The chain has TRBV5-1 and TRBJ2-3, with unresolved D. V gave up 4 bases and J gave up 2 bases, with 5 bases separating them. The CDR3 has 12 amino acids. Germline V gives CDR1 SGHRS, CDR2 YFSETQ. The CDR3 coding sequence is TGCGCCAGCAGCGTGGACACAGATACGCAGTATTTT. This encodes CASSVDTDTQYF.

This clonotype was detected only once. A read error is possible here, since a much larger clone lies one base away. This chain connects TRBV27 to TRBJ2-7; tentatively, D is TRBD1 (6 bases). V was cut by 6 bases and J by 6 bases, with 18 bases left in between. Germline CDR1 and CDR2: MNHEY and SMNVEV (reference sequence). This CDR3 is built from 14 residues. CDR3 in amino acids: CASSLAGVGFEQYF. The CDR3 coding sequence is TGTGCCAGCAGCCTAGCAGGGGTGGGGTTCGAGCAGTACTTC.

This clonotype has more than one count but fewer than ten. The CDR3: CSARDVGEQFF. The CDR3 region has the DNA TGCAGTGCTAGAGACGTGGGTGAGCAGTTCTTC. V usage is TRBV20-1 and J usage is TRBJ2-1, with D unclear. The germline V and J ends were trimmed by 0 bases and 9 bases, with 6 bases remaining between them. The CDR3 length is 11 residues. Germline V gene data show CDR1 as DFQATT and CDR2 as SNEGSKA (reference sequence).

This clonotype has at least ten counts. The CDR3 loop reads CASSAGLGSYEQYF. The CDR3 DNA is TGTGCCAGCAGTGCCGGGCTCGGCTCCTACGAGCAGTACTTC. The chain uses TRBV6-1 and TRBJ2-7; D unclear. The CDR3 contains 14 residues. V lost 4 bases to trimming and J lost 0 bases, with 10 bases between them. Germline V gene sequence: CDR1 MNHNS, CDR2 SASEGT.